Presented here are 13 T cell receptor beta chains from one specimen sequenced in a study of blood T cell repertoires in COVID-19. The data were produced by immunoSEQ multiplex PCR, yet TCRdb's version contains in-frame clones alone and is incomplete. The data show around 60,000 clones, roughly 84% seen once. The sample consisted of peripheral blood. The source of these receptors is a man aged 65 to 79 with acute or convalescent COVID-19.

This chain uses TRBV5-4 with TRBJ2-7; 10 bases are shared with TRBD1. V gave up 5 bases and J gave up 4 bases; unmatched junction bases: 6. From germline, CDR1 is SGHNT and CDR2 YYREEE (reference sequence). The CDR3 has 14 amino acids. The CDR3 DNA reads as TGTGCCAGCAGGAAGACAGGGGGCAAGTACGAGCAGTACTTC. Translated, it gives CASRKTGGKYEQYF.

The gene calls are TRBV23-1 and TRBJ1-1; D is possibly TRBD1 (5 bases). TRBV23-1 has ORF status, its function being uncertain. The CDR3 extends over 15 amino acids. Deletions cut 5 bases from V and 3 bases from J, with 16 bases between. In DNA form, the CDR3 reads TGCGCCAGCAGTGCCGGCCTGAAGGGGTACACTGAAGCTTTCTTT. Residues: CASSAGLKGYTEAFF.

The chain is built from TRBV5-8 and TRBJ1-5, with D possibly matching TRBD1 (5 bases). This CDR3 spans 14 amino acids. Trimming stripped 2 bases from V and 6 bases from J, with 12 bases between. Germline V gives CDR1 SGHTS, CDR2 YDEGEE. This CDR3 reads CASSFGGGGQPQHF. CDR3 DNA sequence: TGTGCCAGCAGCTTCGGGGGTGGAGGTCAGCCCCAGCATTTT.

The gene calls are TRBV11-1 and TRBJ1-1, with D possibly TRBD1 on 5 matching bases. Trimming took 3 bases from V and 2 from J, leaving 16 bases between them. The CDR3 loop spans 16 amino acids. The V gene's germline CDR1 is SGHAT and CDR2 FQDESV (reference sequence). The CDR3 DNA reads TGTGCCAGCAGCTTGGGTTATGGGCAGGGTAACACTGAAGCTTTCTTT. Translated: CASSLGYGQGNTEAFF.

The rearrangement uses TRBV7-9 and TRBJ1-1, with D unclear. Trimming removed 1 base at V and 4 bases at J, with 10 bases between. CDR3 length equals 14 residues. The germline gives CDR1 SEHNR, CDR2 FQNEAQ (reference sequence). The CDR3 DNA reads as TGTGCCAGCAGCTTAGGAACCACCGGCACTGAAGCTTTCTTT. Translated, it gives CASSLGTTGTEAFF.

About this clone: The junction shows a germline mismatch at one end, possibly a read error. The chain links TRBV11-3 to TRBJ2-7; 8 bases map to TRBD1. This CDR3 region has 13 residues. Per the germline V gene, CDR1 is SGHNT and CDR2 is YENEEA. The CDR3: CASSPGTGYAQYF. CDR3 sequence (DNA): TGTGCCAGCAGCCCTGGGACAGGCTACGCGCAGTACTTC. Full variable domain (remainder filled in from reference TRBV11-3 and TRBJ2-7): EAGVVQSPRYKIIEKKQPVAFWCNPISGHNTLYWYLQNLGQGPELLIRYENEEAVDDSQLPKDRFSAERLKGVDSTLKIQPAELGDSAVYLCASSPGTGYAQYFGPGTRLTVT.

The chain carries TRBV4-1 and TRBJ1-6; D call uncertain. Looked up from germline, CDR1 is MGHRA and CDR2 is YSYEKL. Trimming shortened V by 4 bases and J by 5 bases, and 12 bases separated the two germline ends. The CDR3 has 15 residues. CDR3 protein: CASSRQKRDNSPLHF. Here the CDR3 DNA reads TGCGCCAGCAGCCGCCAAAAGAGAGATAATTCACCCCTCCACTTT.

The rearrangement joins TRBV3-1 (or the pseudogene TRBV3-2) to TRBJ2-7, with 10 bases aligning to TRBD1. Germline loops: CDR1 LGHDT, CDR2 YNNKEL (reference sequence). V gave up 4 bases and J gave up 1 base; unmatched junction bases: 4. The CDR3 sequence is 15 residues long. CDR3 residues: CASSLRQGASYEQYF. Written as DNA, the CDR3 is TGTGCCAGCAGCCTGCGACAGGGGGCATCCTACGAGCAGTACTTC.

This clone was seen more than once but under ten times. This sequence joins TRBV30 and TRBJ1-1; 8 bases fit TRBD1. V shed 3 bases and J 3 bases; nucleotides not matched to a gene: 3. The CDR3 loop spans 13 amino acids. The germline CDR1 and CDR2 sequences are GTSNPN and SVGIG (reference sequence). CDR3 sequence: CAWRSDRDTEAFF. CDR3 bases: TGTGCCTGGAGGTCGGACAGGGACACTGAAGCTTTCTTT.

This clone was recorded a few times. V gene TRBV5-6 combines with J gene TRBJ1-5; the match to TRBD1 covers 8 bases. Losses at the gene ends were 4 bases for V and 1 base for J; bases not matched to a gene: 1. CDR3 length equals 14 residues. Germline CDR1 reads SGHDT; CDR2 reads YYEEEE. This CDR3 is CASSRTGSNQPQHF. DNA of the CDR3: TGTGCCAGCAGCCGGACAGGGAGCAATCAGCCCCAGCATTTT.

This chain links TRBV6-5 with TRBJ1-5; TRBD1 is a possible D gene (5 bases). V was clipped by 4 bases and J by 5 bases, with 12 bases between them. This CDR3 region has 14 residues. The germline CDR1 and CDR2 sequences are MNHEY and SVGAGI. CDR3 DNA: TGTGCCAGCAGTTCCGGACAAGGGCATCAGCCCCAGCATTTT. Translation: CASSSGQGHQPQHF.

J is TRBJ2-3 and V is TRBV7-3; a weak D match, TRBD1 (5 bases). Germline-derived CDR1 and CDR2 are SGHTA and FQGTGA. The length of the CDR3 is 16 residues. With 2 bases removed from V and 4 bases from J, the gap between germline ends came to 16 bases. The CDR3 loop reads CASSLPVGAGADTQYF. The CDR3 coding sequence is TGTGCCAGCAGCTTACCGGTAGGGGCCGGAGCAGATACGCAGTATTTT.

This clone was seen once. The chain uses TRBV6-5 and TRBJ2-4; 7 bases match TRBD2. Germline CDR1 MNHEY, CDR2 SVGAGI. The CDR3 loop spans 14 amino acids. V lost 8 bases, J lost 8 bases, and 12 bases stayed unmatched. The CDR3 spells CASSPGTAGDIQYF. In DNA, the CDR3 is TGTGCCAGCTCCCCCGGGACTGCGGGGGACATTCAGTACTTC.